This T cell receptor beta chain was found in a study of shared clonotypes between healthy human individuals. With V trimmed by 0 bases and J by 3 bases, 5 bases remained unmatched. This CDR3 is built from 16 residues. The germline CDR1 and CDR2 sequences are SGHDN and FVKESK. Measured with immunoSEQ multiplex PCR; TCRdb has only the in-frame clones, and not every one. This sample carries roughly 500,000 clones, 65% to 85% of them seen once, and the ten largest clones take approximately 12%. The rearrangement uses TRBV14 and TRBJ2-1; 7 bases line up with TRBD1. Input material: PBMCs. The TCR comes from a woman in her thirties or forties in good health. Some clones in this sample may be carry-over from other donors' samples. The CDR3 DNA reads TGTGCCAGCAGCCAAGATCGGCACAGGGGCTACAATGAGCAGTTCTTC. Protein sequence: CASSQDRHRGYNEQFF.